The following is a TCR beta chain sequence with its context. The antigen is not known. The sample originates from a study of T cells expressing NK-cell markers. TCRdb reanalyzed the 5' RACE reads and collapses them to one entry per CDR3 protein, without DNA. The ten most abundant clones cover roughly 7.2% of a sample with 400,000 to 550,000 distinct CDR3 sequences. Germline V gives CDR1 DFQATT, CDR2 SNEGSKA (reference sequence). CDR3 length: 14 amino acids. Study-level points and caveats: NKG2C+ dominant clonotype frequencies in 6 or 7 donors were roughly 1.0-7.0% of CD8+ T cells.

Sequencing input: blood T cells: a sorted CD56 or NKG2C T cell subset, CD4+ or CD8+ T cells, or bulk PBMC T cells (not recorded which). The gene calls are TRBV20-1 and TRBJ1-2; the TRBD1 assignment by TCRdb is unverifiable without DNA. This clonotype originated in a woman between 18 and 70 years old in good health. The CDR3 loop reads CSARPGTANYGYTF.